This record looks at one T cell receptor (beta chain) sequence and its context. These data are taken from a study of T cell changes during pregnancy in multiple sclerosis. Sequenced by immunoSEQ multiplex PCR; TCRdb stores in-frame clones only, minus some. The sample lists 20,000 to 25,000 clones; around 90% were seen once. V shed 10 bases and J shed 7 bases, with 14 bases lying between them. Germline lookup yields CDR1 LNHDA and CDR2 SQIVND (reference sequence). The CDR3 sequence is 13 residues long. The origin of this receptor is a female donor with multiple sclerosis, enrolled in a pregnancy study. This specimen was CD4+ T cells from peripheral blood mononuclear cells, taken in the third trimester of pregnancy. The rearrangement links TRBV19 to TRBJ1-6; D is undetermined. This CDR3 is CATKADGNSPLHF. The CDR3 bases are TGTGCCACCAAAGCGGATGGAAATTCACCCCTCCACTTT.